One sample yielded the 17 T cell receptor beta chains listed below, sequenced in a study of shared clonotypes between healthy human individuals. The data were produced by immunoSEQ multiplex PCR, yet TCRdb's version contains in-frame clones alone and is incomplete. Here the sample spans around 330,000 clones, around 74% being singletons. The sample taken for sequencing was memory CD4+ T cells sorted from blood. Subset: CD45RA-negative fraction. These receptors came from a man younger than 40 in good health.

The chain has TRBV12-5 and TRBJ2-7; 10 nucleotides match TRBD1. The CDR3 runs 14 residues. Germline CDR1 is LGHNT and CDR2 is FRNRAP. V was pared by 6 bases and J by 4 bases, with 6 bases of the junction left unmatched. The CDR3 DNA sequence: TGTGCTAGTGGCAGACGGACAGGGGGTTACGAGCAGTACTTC. This sequence encodes CASGRRTGGYEQYF.

The rearrangement uses TRBV7-9 and TRBJ2-7; perhaps TRBD2 as D (6 bases). Trimming stripped 5 bases from V and 9 bases from J, with 17 bases between. CDR3 length: 13 residues. From germline, CDR1 is SEHNR and CDR2 FQNEAQ (reference sequence). CDR3 sequence: CASSAGIRFGQYF. For the CDR3, the DNA is TGTGCCAGCAGCGCGGGGATCAGGTTCGGGCAGTACTTC.

There are many counts of this clone. The chain combines TRBV10-3 with TRBJ2-1, with 7 bases aligning to TRBD1. Per germline, CDR1 ENHRY and CDR2 SYGVKD. The length of the CDR3 is 14 residues. Trimming removed 4 bases from V and 4 bases from J; junction bases left unmatched: 4. The CDR3 DNA follows: TGTGCCATCAGTGGACAGGGAGTTTACAATGAGCAGTTCTTC. It encodes CAISGQGVYNEQFF.

The V call is TRBV5-4, the J call TRBJ2-1, with unresolved D. The ends were cut back, 4 bases at V and 0 bases at J, with 8 bases in the middle. This CDR3 spans 14 amino acids. CDR1 SGHNT and CDR2 YYREEE come from the germline V gene (reference sequence). The DNA for the CDR3 is TGTGCCAGCAGCCCGAAGAGCTCCTACAATGAGCAGTTCTTC. As protein: CASSPKSSYNEQFF. The full variable domain, in which reference TRBV5-4 and TRBJ2-1 provide the parts outside the CDR3, is ETGVTQSPTHLIKTRGQQVTLRCSSQSGHNTVSWYQQALGQGPQFIFQYYREEENGRGNFPPRFSGLQFPNYSSELNVNALELDDSALYLCASSPKSSYNEQFFGPGTRLTVL.

The V and J genes are TRBV5-1 and TRBJ2-7, with 7 bases that match TRBD2. Germline values: CDR1 SGHRS, CDR2 YFSETQ. J lost 2 bases, V lost 0 bases, and 14 bases had no gene match. The CDR3 covers 18 residues. CDR3 sequence reads: CASSLEGRGTLTAYEQYF. CDR3 nucleotides: TGCGCCAGCAGCTTGGAGGGGCGGGGGACTCTTACCGCCTACGAGCAGTACTTC.

The gene calls are TRBV29-1 and TRBJ1-1; 7 positions match TRBD1. This CDR3 is built from 16 residues. The trim removed 7 bases at V and 3 bases at J, leaving 17 bases unmatched. CDR1 is SQVTM, CDR2 ANQGSEA, per germline. CDR3 in DNA: TGCAGCGCCTCCCCGTTTCGAGGGGGCTCGTACACTGAAGCTTTCTTT. This translates into CSASPFRGGSYTEAFF.

The rearrangement uses TRBV28 and TRBJ2-1; D ambiguous. Looked up from germline, CDR1 is MDHEN and CDR2 is SYDVKM. The CDR3 consists of 12 residues. Deletions cut 5 bases from V and 4 bases from J, with 6 bases between. The CDR3 region is CASSESYNEQFF. In nucleotides, the CDR3 is TGTGCCAGCAGTGAATCATACAATGAGCAGTTCTTC.

This chain joins TRBV19 and TRBJ2-5; D is perhaps TRBD2 (5 bases). Deletions cut 7 bases from V and 2 bases from J, with 17 bases between. The CDR3 loop spans 15 amino acids. Germline V lookup: CDR1 LNHDA, CDR2 SQIVND (reference sequence). The CDR3 is CASTEASGGQETQYF. CDR3 nucleotide sequence: TGTGCCAGTACGGAGGCATCGGGTGGTCAAGAGACCCAGTACTTC.

The chain carries TRBV4-3 and TRBJ2-1; TRBD2 aligns across 7 bases. There are 16 residues in the CDR3. The junction had 3 bases not matched to a gene; V was cut back by 1 base and J by 0 bases. The germline V gene has CDR1 LGHNA and CDR2 YSLEER. Here the CDR3 reads CASSQVGGSSYNEQFF. The CDR3 coding sequence is TGCGCCAGCAGCCAAGTAGGCGGGAGCTCCTACAATGAGCAGTTCTTC.

This CDR3 is CASSSYRGPNTEAFF. CDR3 nucleotides: TGTGCCAGCAGCTCATATCGGGGTCCGAACACTGAAGCTTTCTTT. J is TRBJ1-1 and V is TRBV7-9, with D hard to call. Germline CDR1 is SEHNR and CDR2 is FQNEAQ (reference sequence). The CDR3 loop spans 15 amino acids. Trimming stripped 4 bases from V and 1 base from J, with 13 bases between.

The CDR3 spells CASSESLLAENTGELFF. The CDR3 DNA reads TGCGCCAGCAGTGAGTCTTTACTAGCGGAGAACACCGGGGAGCTGTTTTTT. This sequence joins TRBV10-1 and TRBJ2-2, with TRBD2 identical over 8 bases. The CDR3 has 17 amino acids. The V segment lost 0 bases and the J segment 1 base; nucleotides outside the gene matches: 4. Germline assignment: CDR1 WNHNN and CDR2 SYGVQD (reference sequence).

Note on this clone: In the same sample, other DNA sequences code for this CDR3. This rearrangement joins TRBV19 to TRBJ1-2; D is undetermined. CDR1 and CDR2 (germline): LNHDA, SQIVND (reference sequence). With 3 bases removed from V and 4 bases from J, the gap between germline ends came to 9 bases. CDR3 size: 13 residues. CDR3: CASSMRQVYGYTF. The CDR3 DNA reads as TGTGCCAGTAGTATGAGGCAGGTCTATGGCTACACCTTC.

The V call is TRBV27, the J call TRBJ2-1, with 10 bases fitting TRBD2. The CDR3 runs to 15 residues. J gave up 9 bases and V 4 bases, and 9 bases lay outside the gene matches. The V gene's germline CDR1 is MNHEY and CDR2 SMNVEV (reference sequence). The CDR3 bases are TGTGCCAGCAGTTCACTAGCGGGGCCGGCTAGTGAGCAGTTCTTC. This codes for CASSSLAGPASEQFF.

The chain links TRBV7-2 to TRBJ2-7; 15 nucleotides line up with TRBD2. The CDR3 runs 19 residues. J lost 1 base, V lost 4 bases, and 11 bases had no gene match. CDR1 is SGHTA and CDR2 is FQGNSA in the germline V gene. Written as DNA, the CDR3 is TGTGCCAGCAGCTCCAGTGCCGGGACTAGCGGGAGGTCGTCCTACGAGCAGTACTTC. It translates to CASSSSAGTSGRSSYEQYF.

About this clone itself: One end of the junction fails to match germline, which may point to a read error. The J gene is TRBJ2-5, the V gene TRBV7-7; 14 bases are shared with TRBD2. The V gene's germline CDR1 is SSHAT and CDR2 FNYEAQ (reference sequence). This CDR3 has 15 residues. This chain's CDR3 is CASSMGLAGDGTQYF. The CDR3 DNA reads as TGTGCTAGCAGCATGGGACTAGCGGGAGACGGGACCCAGTACTTC. The full variable domain, its missing parts supplied by reference TRBV7-7 and TRBJ2-5, is GAGVSQSPRYKVTKRGQDVTLRCDPISSHATLYWYQQALGQGPEFLTYFNYEAQPDKSGLPSDRFSAERPEGSISTLTIQRTEQRDSAMYRCASSMGLAGDGTQYFGPGTRLLVL.

V usage is TRBV19 and J usage is TRBJ1-2, with no clear D. Trimming took 8 bases from V and 7 from J, leaving 14 bases between them. Germline values: CDR1 LNHDA, CDR2 SQIVND (reference sequence). This CDR3 comprises 12 residues. CDR3 DNA sequence: TGTGCCAGTGCCCCCGGAGAAGCTGGCTACACCTTC. Translating gives CASAPGEAGYTF.

The table lists this clone with a count of one. The J gene is TRBJ2-2, the V gene TRBV19; D may be TRBD1 (5 bases). Germline V gene lookup returns CDR1 LNHDA and CDR2 SQIVND (reference sequence). V was pared by 7 bases and J by 6 bases, with 15 bases between. The CDR3 length is 14 residues. This CDR3 is CASMAGLGSGELFF. For the CDR3, the DNA is TGTGCCAGTATGGCAGGGCTGGGGTCCGGGGAGCTGTTTTTT.